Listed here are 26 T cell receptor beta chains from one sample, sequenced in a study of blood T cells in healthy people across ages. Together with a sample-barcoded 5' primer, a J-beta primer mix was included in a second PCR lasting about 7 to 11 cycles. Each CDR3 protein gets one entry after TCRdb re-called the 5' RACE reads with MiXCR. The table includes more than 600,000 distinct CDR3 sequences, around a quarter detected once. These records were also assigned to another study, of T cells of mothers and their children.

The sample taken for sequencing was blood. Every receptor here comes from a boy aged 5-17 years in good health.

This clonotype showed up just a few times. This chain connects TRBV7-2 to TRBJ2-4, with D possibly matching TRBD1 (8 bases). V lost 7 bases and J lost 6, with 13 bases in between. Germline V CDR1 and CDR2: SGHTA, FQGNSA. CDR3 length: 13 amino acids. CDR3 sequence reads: CASKQGGGNIQYF. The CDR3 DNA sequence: TGTGCCAGCAAACAGGGGGGGGGAAACATTCAGTACTTC.

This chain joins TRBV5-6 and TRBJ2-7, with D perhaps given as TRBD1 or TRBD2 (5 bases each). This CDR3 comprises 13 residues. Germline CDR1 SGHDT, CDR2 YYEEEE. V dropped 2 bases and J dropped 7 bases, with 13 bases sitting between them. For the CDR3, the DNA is TGTGCCAGCAGCTTTAAAGGGACGTGGGAGCAGTACTTC. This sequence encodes CASSFKGTWEQYF.

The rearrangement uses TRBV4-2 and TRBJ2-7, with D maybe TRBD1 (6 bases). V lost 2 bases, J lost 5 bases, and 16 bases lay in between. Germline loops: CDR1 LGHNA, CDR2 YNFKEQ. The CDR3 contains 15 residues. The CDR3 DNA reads TGTGCCAGCAGCCAACTCAGGGGTTTCGGCGACGAGCAGTACTTC. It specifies CASSQLRGFGDEQYF.

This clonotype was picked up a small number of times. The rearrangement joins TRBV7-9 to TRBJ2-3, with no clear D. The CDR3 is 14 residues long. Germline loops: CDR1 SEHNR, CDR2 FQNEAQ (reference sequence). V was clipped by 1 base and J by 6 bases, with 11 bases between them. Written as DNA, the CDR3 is TGTGCCAGCAGCTTAGAGTTTCCGGTGGATACGCAGTATTTT. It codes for CASSLEFPVDTQYF.

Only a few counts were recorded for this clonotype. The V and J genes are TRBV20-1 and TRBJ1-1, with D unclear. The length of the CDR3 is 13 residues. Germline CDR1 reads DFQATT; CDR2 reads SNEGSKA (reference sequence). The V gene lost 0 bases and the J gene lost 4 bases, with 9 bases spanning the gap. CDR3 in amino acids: CSARDLVGTEAFF. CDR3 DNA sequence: TGCAGTGCTAGAGACCTCGTTGGCACTGAAGCTTTCTTT.

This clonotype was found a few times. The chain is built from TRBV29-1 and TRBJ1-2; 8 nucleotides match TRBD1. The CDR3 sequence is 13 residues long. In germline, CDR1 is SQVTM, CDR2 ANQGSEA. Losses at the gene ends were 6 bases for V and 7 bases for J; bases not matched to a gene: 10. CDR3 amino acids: CSVGGQVGVGYTF. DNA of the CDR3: TGCAGCGTGGGGGGACAGGTGGGGGTTGGCTACACCTTC.

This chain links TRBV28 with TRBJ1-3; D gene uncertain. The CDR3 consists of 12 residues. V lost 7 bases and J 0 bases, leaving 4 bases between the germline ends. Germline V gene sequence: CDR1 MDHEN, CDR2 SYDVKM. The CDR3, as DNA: TGTGCCAGCACTTACTCTGGAAACACCATATATTTT. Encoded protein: CASTYSGNTIYF.

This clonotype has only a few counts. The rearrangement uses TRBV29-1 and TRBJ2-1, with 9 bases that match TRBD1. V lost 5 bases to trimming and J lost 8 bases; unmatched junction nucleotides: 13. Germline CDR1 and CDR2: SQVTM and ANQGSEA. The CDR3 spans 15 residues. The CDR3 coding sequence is TGCAGCGTTAGGGACAGGGTTACGGCAATGGATGAGCAGTTCTTC. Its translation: CSVRDRVTAMDEQFF.

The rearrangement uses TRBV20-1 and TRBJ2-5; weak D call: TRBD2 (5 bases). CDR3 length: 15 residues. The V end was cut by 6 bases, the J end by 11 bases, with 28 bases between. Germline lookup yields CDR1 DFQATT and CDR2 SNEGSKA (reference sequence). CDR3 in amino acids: CSANLNLDLDGEQYF. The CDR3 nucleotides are TGCAGTGCCAACCTTAACCTGGACTTGGATGGAGAGCAGTACTTC.

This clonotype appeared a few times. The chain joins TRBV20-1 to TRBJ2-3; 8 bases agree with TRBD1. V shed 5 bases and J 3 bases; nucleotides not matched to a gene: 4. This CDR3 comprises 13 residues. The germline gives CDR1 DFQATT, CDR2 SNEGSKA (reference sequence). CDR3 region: CSAEDRETDTQYF. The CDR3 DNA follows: TGCAGTGCTGAGGACAGGGAAACAGATACGCAGTATTTT.

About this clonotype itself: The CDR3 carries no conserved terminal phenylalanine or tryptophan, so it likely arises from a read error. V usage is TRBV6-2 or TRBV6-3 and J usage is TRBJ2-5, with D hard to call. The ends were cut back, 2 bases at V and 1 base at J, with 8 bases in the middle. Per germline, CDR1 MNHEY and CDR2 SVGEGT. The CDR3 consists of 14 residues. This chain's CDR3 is CASSYDSVQETQYL. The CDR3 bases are TGTGCCAGCAGTTACGACTCGGTCCAAGAGACCCAGTACCTC.

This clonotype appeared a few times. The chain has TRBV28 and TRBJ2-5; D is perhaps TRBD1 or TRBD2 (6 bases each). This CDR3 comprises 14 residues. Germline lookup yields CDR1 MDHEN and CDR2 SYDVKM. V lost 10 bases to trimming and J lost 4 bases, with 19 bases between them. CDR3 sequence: CAISKMGGGETQYF. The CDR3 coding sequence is TGTGCCATTTCAAAAATGGGGGGCGGAGAGACCCAGTACTTC.

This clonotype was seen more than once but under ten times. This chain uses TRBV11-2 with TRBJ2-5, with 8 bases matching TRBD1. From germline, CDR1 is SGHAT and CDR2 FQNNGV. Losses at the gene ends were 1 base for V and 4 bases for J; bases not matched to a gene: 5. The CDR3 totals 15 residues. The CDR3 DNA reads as TGTGCCAGCAGCTTAGTCGGAGGACAGGGAGAGACCCAGTACTTC. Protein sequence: CASSLVGGQGETQYF.

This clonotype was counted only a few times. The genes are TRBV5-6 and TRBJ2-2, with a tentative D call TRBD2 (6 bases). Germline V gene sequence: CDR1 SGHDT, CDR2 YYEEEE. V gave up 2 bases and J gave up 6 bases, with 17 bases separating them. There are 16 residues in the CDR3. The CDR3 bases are TGTGCCAGCAGCTTAGTGATTCGGGGGAATTCCGGGGAGCTGTTTTTT. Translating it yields CASSLVIRGNSGELFF.

CDR3 sequence reads: CASSRLREGGYTF. CDR3 coding DNA: TGTGCCAGCAGCCGTCTTCGGGAGGGAGGCTACACCTTC. This chain uses TRBV12-3 or TRBV12-4 with TRBJ1-2; no clear D gene. With 6 bases removed from V and 8 bases from J, the gap between germline ends came to 16 bases. The CDR3 runs to 13 residues.

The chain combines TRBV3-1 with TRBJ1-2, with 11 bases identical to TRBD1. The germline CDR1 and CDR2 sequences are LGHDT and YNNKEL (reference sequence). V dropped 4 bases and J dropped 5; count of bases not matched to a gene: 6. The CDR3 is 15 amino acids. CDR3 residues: CASSLGTGGWYGYTF. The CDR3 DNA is TGTGCCAGCAGCCTAGGGACAGGGGGTTGGTATGGCTACACCTTC.

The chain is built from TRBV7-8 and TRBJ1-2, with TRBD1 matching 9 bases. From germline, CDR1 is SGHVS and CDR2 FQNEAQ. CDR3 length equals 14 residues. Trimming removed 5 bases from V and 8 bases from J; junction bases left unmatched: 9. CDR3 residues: CASSALTGGWGYTF. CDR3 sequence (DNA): TGTGCCAGCAGCGCCCTAACAGGGGGCTGGGGCTACACCTTC.

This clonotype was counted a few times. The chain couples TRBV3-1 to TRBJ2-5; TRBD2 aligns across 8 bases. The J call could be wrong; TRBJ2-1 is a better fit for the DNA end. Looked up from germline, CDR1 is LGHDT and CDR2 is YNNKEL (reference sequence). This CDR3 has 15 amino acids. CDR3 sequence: CAIGPAGDSYNEQFF. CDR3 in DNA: TGTGCCATCGGACCAGCGGGAGACTCCTACAATGAGCAGTTCTTC.

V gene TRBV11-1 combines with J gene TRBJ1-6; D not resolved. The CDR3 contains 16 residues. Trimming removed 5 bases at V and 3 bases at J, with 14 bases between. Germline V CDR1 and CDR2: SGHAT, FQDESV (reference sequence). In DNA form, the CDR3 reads TGTGCCAGCAGCCAGGTTGCCGGAATCTATAATTCACCCCTCCACTTT. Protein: CASSQVAGIYNSPLHF.

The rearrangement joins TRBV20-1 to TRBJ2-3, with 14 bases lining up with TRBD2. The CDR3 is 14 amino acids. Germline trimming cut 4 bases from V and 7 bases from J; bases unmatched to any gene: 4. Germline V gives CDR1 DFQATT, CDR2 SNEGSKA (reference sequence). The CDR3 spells CSAMTSGRGNTQYF. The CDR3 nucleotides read TGCAGTGCTATGACTAGCGGGAGGGGAAATACGCAGTATTTT.

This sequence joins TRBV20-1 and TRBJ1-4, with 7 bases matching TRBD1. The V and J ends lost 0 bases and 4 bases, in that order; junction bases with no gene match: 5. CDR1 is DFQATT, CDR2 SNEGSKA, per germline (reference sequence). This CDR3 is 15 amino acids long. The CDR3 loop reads CSARDSGQINEKLFF. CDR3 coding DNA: TGCAGTGCTAGAGATTCGGGACAGATTAATGAAAAACTGTTTTTT.

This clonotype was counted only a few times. The CDR3 reads CASSFAGGRYEQYF. The CDR3 bases are TGTGCCAGCAGCTTTGCGGGAGGGCGCTACGAGCAGTACTTC. V is TRBV7-2 and J is TRBJ2-7; 9 nucleotides align to TRBD2. V was clipped by 3 bases and J by 3 bases; unmatched bases: 3. This CDR3 region has 14 residues. The V gene's germline CDR1 is SGHTA and CDR2 FQGNSA.

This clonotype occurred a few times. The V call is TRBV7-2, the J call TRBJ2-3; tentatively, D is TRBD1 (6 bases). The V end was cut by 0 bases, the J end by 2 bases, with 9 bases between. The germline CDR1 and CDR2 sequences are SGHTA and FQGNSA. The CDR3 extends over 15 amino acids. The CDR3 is CASSLAGTTTDTQYF. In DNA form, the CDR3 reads TGTGCCAGCAGCTTAGCCGGGACAACCACAGATACGCAGTATTTT.

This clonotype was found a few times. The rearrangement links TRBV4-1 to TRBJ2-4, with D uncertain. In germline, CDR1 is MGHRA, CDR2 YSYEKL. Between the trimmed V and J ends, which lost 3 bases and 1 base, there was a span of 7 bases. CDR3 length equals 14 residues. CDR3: CASSQALAKNIQYF. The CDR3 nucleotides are TGCGCCAGCAGCCAGGCCCTGGCCAAAAACATTCAGTACTTC.

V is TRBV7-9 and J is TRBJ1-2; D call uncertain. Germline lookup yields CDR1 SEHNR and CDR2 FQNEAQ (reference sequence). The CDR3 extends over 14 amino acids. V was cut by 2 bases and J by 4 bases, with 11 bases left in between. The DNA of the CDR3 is TGTGCCAGCAGCTTAAGCGTCCCTTCCTATGGCTACACCTTC. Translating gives CASSLSVPSYGYTF.

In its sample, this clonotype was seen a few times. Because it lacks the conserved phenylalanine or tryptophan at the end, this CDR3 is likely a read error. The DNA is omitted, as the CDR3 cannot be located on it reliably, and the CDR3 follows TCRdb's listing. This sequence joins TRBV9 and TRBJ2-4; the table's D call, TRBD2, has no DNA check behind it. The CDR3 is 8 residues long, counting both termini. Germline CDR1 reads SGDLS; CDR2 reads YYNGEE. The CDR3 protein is CASSVGGV.